The 32 T cell receptor beta chains listed next were all sequenced from one sample in a study of blood T cell repertoires in COVID-19. The table came from immunoSEQ multiplex PCR; TCRdb's copy has only in-frame clones and leaves some out. The sample has approximately 73,000 clones, roughly 86% seen once. Sequences were obtained from peripheral blood. The origin of the receptors is a woman in her seventies with acute or convalescent COVID-19.

This clone was picked up one time. The J gene is TRBJ2-1, the V gene TRBV19; 8 bases are a match to TRBD2. The germline V gene has CDR1 LNHDA and CDR2 SQIVND (reference sequence). After removal of 3 bases from V and 9 bases from J, the junction contained 7 bases not matched to a gene. This CDR3 is 14 amino acids long. The CDR3 loop is CASSILAGGSEQFF. In DNA, the CDR3 is TGTGCCAGTAGTATCCTGGCGGGGGGCAGTGAGCAGTTCTTC.

The rearrangement links TRBV7-2 to TRBJ2-7; D remains unclear. V was clipped by 0 bases and J by 11 bases, with 14 bases between them. From germline, CDR1 is SGHTA and CDR2 FQGNSA. This CDR3 is built from 13 residues. This CDR3 is CASSLAGTPMEYF. CDR3 in DNA: TGTGCCAGCAGCTTAGCGGGCACTCCGATGGAGTACTTC.

The chain combines TRBV5-1 with TRBJ2-5, with 11 bases lining up with TRBD2. This CDR3 has 14 amino acids. Germline values: CDR1 SGHRS, CDR2 YFSETQ. The V segment lost 4 bases and the J segment 4 bases; nucleotides outside the gene matches: 3. CDR3 in amino acids: CASSLGTSGETQYF. For the CDR3, the DNA is TGCGCCAGCAGCCTCGGGACTAGCGGAGAGACCCAGTACTTC.

This clone was counted once. V is TRBV5-4 and J is TRBJ1-2, with TRBD1 as a possible D gene (5 bases). This CDR3 has 15 residues. Germline CDR1 and CDR2: SGHNT and YYREEE (reference sequence). V shed 1 base and J shed 6 bases, with 16 bases lying between them. The CDR3 nucleotides are TGTGCCAGCAGCTTGATGCAGGGTTGGGGCCATGGCTACACCTTC. This translates into CASSLMQGWGHGYTF.

The rearrangement links TRBV5-6 to TRBJ2-5, with D perhaps TRBD2 (5 bases). Trimming pared 1 base from V and 2 bases from J, leaving 12 bases between. Germline assignment: CDR1 SGHDT and CDR2 YYEEEE. The CDR3 runs 15 residues. CDR3 protein: CASSLLAGRQETQYF. The CDR3 bases are TGTGCCAGCAGCTTGTTGGCGGGCAGGCAAGAGACCCAGTACTTC.

V and J are TRBV2 and TRBJ2-5; D is perhaps TRBD2 (6 bases). Germline V CDR1 and CDR2: SNHLY, FYNNEI. The germline V and J ends were trimmed by 5 bases and 1 base, with 11 bases remaining between them. The CDR3 totals 14 residues. The CDR3 bases are TGTGCCAGCAGTATCCGGGAGAGCCAAGAGACCCAGTACTTC. Its protein product is CASSIRESQETQYF. The full variable domain, its missing parts supplied by reference TRBV2 and TRBJ2-5, is EPEVTQTPSHQVTQMGQEVILRCVPISNHLYFYWYRQILGQKVEFLVSFYNNEISEKSEIFDDQFSVERPDGSNFTLKIRSTKLEDSAMYFCASSIRESQETQYFGPGTRLLVL.

V gene TRBV10-3 combines with J gene TRBJ2-1, with 14 bases matching TRBD2. The junction had 8 bases not matched to a gene; V was cut back by 10 bases and J by 9 bases. The CDR3 sequence is 14 residues long. CDR1 is ENHRY, CDR2 SYGVKD, per germline. The CDR3 DNA reads as TGTGCCACCCGGGGACTAGCGGGAGTTGGTGAGCAGTTCTTC. Its translation: CATRGLAGVGEQFF.

The rearrangement links TRBV7-9 to TRBJ2-2; 8 nucleotides match TRBD1. The CDR3 is 17 amino acids. The trim removed 2 bases at V and 3 bases at J, leaving 8 bases unmatched. From germline, CDR1 is SEHNR and CDR2 FQNEAQ (reference sequence). CDR3 in DNA: TGTGCCAGCAGCTTATATGGCAGGGGGCCGGACACCGGGGAGCTGTTTTTT. Amino acids: CASSLYGRGPDTGELFF.

The chain links TRBV7-2 to TRBJ1-5, with D tentatively TRBD1 (5 bases). V lost 1 base to trimming and J lost 8 bases, with 9 bases between them. Germline assignment: CDR1 SGHTA and CDR2 FQGNSA. This CDR3 has 13 amino acids. CDR3 sequence: CASSLEWGKPQHF. CDR3 nucleotide sequence: TGTGCCAGCAGCTTAGAATGGGGCAAGCCCCAGCATTTT.

This sequence joins TRBV13 and TRBJ2-7; 8 nucleotides agree with TRBD1. The length of the CDR3 is 15 residues. CDR1 PRHDT and CDR2 FYEKMQ come from the germline V gene (reference sequence). V dropped 4 bases and J dropped 2; count of bases not matched to a gene: 7. The CDR3 sequence: CASSSRRQGPYEQYF. CDR3 coding DNA: TGTGCCAGCAGCTCCCGACGACAGGGGCCCTACGAGCAGTACTTC.

The chain uses TRBV7-9 and TRBJ2-5; 9 bases are a match to TRBD2. This CDR3 region has 15 residues. From germline, CDR1 is SEHNR and CDR2 FQNEAQ (reference sequence). V gave up 2 bases and J gave up 0 bases; unmatched junction bases: 1. CDR3 loop: CASSLSGGNQETQYF. The CDR3 region has the DNA TGTGCCAGCAGCTTAAGCGGGGGGAACCAAGAGACCCAGTACTTC.

V usage is TRBV6-6 and J usage is TRBJ1-1; D is perhaps TRBD1 (5 bases). CDR3 size: 14 residues. Germline CDR1 MNHNY, CDR2 SVGAGI (reference sequence). V was pared by 2 bases and J by 1 base, with 8 bases between. This chain's CDR3 is CASSYDSANTEAFF. The CDR3, as DNA: TGTGCCAGCAGTTACGACAGTGCGAACACTGAAGCTTTCTTT.

V gene TRBV2 combines with J gene TRBJ1-2; 8 positions agree with TRBD1. This CDR3 is built from 14 residues. Per the germline V gene, CDR1 is SNHLY and CDR2 is FYNNEI. Germline trimming cut 6 bases from V and 2 bases from J; bases unmatched to any gene: 5. The DNA for the CDR3 is TGTGCCAGCAGCGCCGGGACAGGAAACTATGGCTACACCTTC. The encoded protein is CASSAGTGNYGYTF.

This chain uses TRBV6-5 with TRBJ2-1; 10 bases map to TRBD2. The V gene end was trimmed by 6 bases and the J gene end by 5 bases; junction bases not matched to a gene: 7. The CDR3 is made up of 15 amino acids. Germline assignment: CDR1 MNHEY and CDR2 SVGAGI. The CDR3 coding sequence is TGTGCCAGCAGACCGGGACTAGCGCTTAACAATGAGCAGTTCTTC. Amino acid sequence: CASRPGLALNNEQFF.

This clone has more than one count but fewer than ten. Here the CDR3 reads CASSLRLAGGLYNEQFF. DNA for the CDR3: TGTGCCAGCAGCCTCCGACTAGCGGGGGGCCTTTACAATGAGCAGTTCTTC. The chain links TRBV14 to TRBJ2-1; TRBD2 agrees at 13 bases. The CDR3 is 17 amino acids. CDR1 and CDR2 from the germline V gene are SGHDN and FVKESK. Trimming removed 4 bases from V and 4 bases from J; junction bases left unmatched: 7.

The V gene is TRBV4-2, the J gene TRBJ1-3, with D maybe TRBD1 (5 bases). Per germline, CDR1 LGHNA and CDR2 YNFKEQ. V lost 0 bases and J 3 bases, leaving 9 bases between the germline ends. The CDR3 is made up of 15 amino acids. CDR3 amino acids: CASSQDSGYGNTIYF. For the CDR3, the DNA is TGTGCCAGCAGCCAAGATTCAGGGTATGGAAACACCATATATTTT.

This chain joins TRBV6-6 and TRBJ2-1; perhaps TRBD1 as D (6 bases). In germline, CDR1 is MNHNY, CDR2 SVGAGI (reference sequence). Between the trimmed V and J ends, which lost 0 bases and 0 bases, there was a span of 9 bases. The CDR3 is 16 residues long. The chain's CDR3 is CASSYSGQSSYNEQFF. The CDR3 region has the DNA TGTGCCAGCAGTTACTCAGGACAGAGCTCCTACAATGAGCAGTTCTTC.

The chain carries TRBV7-2 and TRBJ1-1; 8 nucleotides align to TRBD1. V lost 3 bases to trimming and J lost 8 bases; unmatched junction nucleotides: 8. CDR1 SGHTA and CDR2 FQGNSA come from the germline V gene. CDR3 length: 14 residues. CDR3 in DNA: TGTGCCAGCAGCTTCGACAGGGGAGCAGCAGAAGCTTTCTTT. This sequence encodes CASSFDRGAAEAFF.

The chain combines TRBV15 with TRBJ2-5; TRBD2 matches at 7 bases. This CDR3 is built from 17 residues. The junction had 9 bases not matched to a gene; V was cut back by 0 bases and J by 2 bases. Germline-derived CDR1 and CDR2 are LNHNV and YYDKDF (reference sequence). In DNA, the CDR3 is TGTGCCACCAGCAGAGATAGGAGGCCTAGCGGTCAAGAGACCCAGTACTTC. As protein: CATSRDRRPSGQETQYF.

J is TRBJ1-5 and V is TRBV4-1; 7 nucleotides agree with TRBD1. Germline-derived CDR1 and CDR2 are MGHRA and YSYEKL. The junction had 9 bases not matched to a gene; V was cut back by 0 bases and J by 1 base. The CDR3 covers 18 residues. For the CDR3, the DNA is TGCGCCAGCAGCCAAGATCCCCCTTTAGGGGGCAGCAATCAGCCCCAGCATTTT. Translated, it gives CASSQDPPLGGSNQPQHF.

The chain combines TRBV7-8 with TRBJ2-1, with 15 positions matching TRBD2. CDR3 length: 18 amino acids. The V segment lost 4 bases and the J segment 0 bases; nucleotides outside the gene matches: 4. Germline loops: CDR1 SGHVS, CDR2 FQNEAQ. The CDR3 nucleotides are TGTGCCAGCAGCTCGGGACTAGCGGGAGGCCGCTCCTACAATGAGCAGTTCTTC. As protein: CASSSGLAGGRSYNEQFF.

J is TRBJ1-3 and V is TRBV29-1; the D gene is possibly TRBD1 (5 bases). CDR1 and CDR2 (germline): SQVTM, ANQGSEA. Trimming left V 4 bases short and J 0 bases short, with 10 bases between. The length of the CDR3 is 14 residues. The CDR3 loop reads CSVGVDISGNTIYF. CDR3 bases: TGCAGCGTTGGGGTGGACATCTCTGGAAACACCATATATTTT.

This clone was observed a few times. The chain couples TRBV6-6 to TRBJ1-1; D is possibly TRBD1 (5 bases). Trimming left V 6 bases short and J 1 base short, with 12 bases between. Looked up from germline, CDR1 is MNHNY and CDR2 is SVGAGI (reference sequence). CDR3 length: 14 amino acids. The CDR3 DNA reads as TGTGCCAGCAGACTTACACAGGAGAACACTGAAGCTTTCTTT. Translated: CASRLTQENTEAFF.

J is TRBJ1-6 and V is TRBV20-1; no reliable D call. The V and J ends lost 3 bases and 5 bases respectively, with 8 bases between them. Germline CDR1 reads DFQATT; CDR2 reads SNEGSKA (reference sequence). The CDR3 has 13 residues. CDR3 DNA sequence: TGCAGTGCTAGTCTGCAGGATAATTCACCCCTCCACTTT. It is translated as CSASLQDNSPLHF.

The V call is TRBV6-5, the J call TRBJ2-5; 7 bases map to TRBD2. This CDR3 has 15 amino acids. The V segment lost 5 bases and the J segment 4 bases; nucleotides outside the gene matches: 10. CDR1 and CDR2 (germline): MNHEY, SVGAGI. This chain's CDR3 is CASSLGGVGGETQYF. In nucleotides, the CDR3 is TGTGCCAGCAGTCTTGGGGGGGTCGGGGGAGAGACCCAGTACTTC.

The chain has TRBV30 and TRBJ2-2; D is perhaps TRBD1 (5 bases). Germline V gene sequence: CDR1 GTSNPN, CDR2 SVGIG (reference sequence). CDR3 length equals 14 residues. V lost 4 bases and J 1 base, leaving 10 bases between the germline ends. CDR3 sequence reads: CAWIFQGNTGELFF. As DNA, the CDR3 is TGTGCCTGGATCTTTCAGGGGAACACCGGGGAGCTGTTTTTT.

The chain uses TRBV7-2 and TRBJ1-1; D ambiguous. V gave up 8 bases and J gave up 8 bases, with 15 bases separating them. The germline V gene encodes CDR1 SGHTA and CDR2 FQGNSA. This CDR3 has 12 amino acids. CDR3: CASPQEGGEAFF. The CDR3 DNA follows: TGTGCCAGCCCTCAAGAGGGCGGAGAAGCTTTCTTT.

The chain combines TRBV6-5 with TRBJ1-1; D call uncertain. Germline V gene sequence: CDR1 MNHEY, CDR2 SVGAGI. CDR3 length: 14 amino acids. The ends were cut back, 2 bases at V and 2 bases at J, with 9 bases in the middle. The CDR3 reads CASSYREINTEAFF. Written as DNA, the CDR3 is TGTGCCAGCAGTTACAGGGAGATTAACACTGAAGCTTTCTTT.

This chain connects TRBV7-2 to TRBJ2-1, with 15 bases lining up with TRBD2. V was pared by 3 bases and J by 0 bases, with 3 bases of the junction left unmatched. The CDR3 is made up of 18 amino acids. In germline, CDR1 is SGHTA, CDR2 FQGNSA. The CDR3 DNA sequence: TGTGCCAGCAGCTTCCGGACTAGCGGGGGGGCCTCCTACAATGAGCAGTTCTTC. Encoded protein: CASSFRTSGGASYNEQFF.

This chain joins TRBV7-8 and TRBJ2-6, with D unclear. V dropped 2 bases and J dropped 0 bases, with 5 bases sitting between them. The germline V gene encodes CDR1 SGHVS and CDR2 FQNEAQ. The CDR3 contains 15 residues. In DNA form, the CDR3 reads TGTGCCAGCAGCTTACCCAACTCTGGGGCCAACGTCCTGACTTTC. Residues: CASSLPNSGANVLTF.

At least ten counts were recorded for this clone. The chain combines TRBV6-5 with TRBJ1-5; no firm D call. The germline CDR1 and CDR2 sequences are MNHEY and SVGAGI. CDR3 length equals 14 residues. V lost 6 bases to trimming and J lost 3 bases, with 12 bases between them. This CDR3 reads CASRRVGNNQPQHF. CDR3 DNA: TGTGCCAGCAGGAGGGTGGGAAACAATCAGCCCCAGCATTTT.

This clone was recorded a few times. The gene calls are TRBV21-1 and TRBJ2-2; the tabulated D call, TRBD1, remains unverified against the DNA. TRBV21-1 is termed a pseudogene. This CDR3 region has 13 residues. This CDR3 is CASSRQDPGELFF. The CDR3 DNA follows: TGTGCCAGCAGCCGACAGGACCCCGGGGAGCTGTTTTTT.